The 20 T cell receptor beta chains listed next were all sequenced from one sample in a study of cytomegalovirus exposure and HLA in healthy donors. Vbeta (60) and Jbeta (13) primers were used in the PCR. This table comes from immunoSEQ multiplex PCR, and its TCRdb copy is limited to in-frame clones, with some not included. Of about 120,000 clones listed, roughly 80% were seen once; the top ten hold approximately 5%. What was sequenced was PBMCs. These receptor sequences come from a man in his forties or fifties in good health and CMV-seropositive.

This chain's CDR3 is CASSFSGGTGTEAFF. In DNA, the CDR3 is TGTGCCAGCAGTTTTTCAGGGGGCACGGGCACTGAAGCTTTCTTT. This rearrangement joins TRBV28 to TRBJ1-1; 8 positions match TRBD1. Germline-derived CDR1 and CDR2 are MDHEN and SYDVKM. V lost 3 bases to trimming and J lost 4 bases; unmatched junction nucleotides: 7. CDR3 length equals 15 residues.

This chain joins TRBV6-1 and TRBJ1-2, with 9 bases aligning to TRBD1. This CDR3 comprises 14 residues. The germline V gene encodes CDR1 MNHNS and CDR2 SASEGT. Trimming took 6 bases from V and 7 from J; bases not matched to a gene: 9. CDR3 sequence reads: CASSRDRAPGGYTF. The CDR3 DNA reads TGTGCCAGCAGCCGGGACAGGGCCCCAGGTGGCTACACCTTC.

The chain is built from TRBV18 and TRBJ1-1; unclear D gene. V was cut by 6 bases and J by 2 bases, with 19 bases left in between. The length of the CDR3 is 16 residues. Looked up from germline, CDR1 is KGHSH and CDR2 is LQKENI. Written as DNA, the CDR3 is TGTGCCAGCTCCCCGAGCGAGACCACAATTAACACTGAAGCTTTCTTT. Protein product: CASSPSETTINTEAFF. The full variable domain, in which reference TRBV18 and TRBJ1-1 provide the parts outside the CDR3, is NAGVMQNPRHLVRRRGQEARLRCSPMKGHSHVYWYRQLPEEGLKFMVYLQKENIIDESGMPKERFSAEFPKEGPSILRIQQVVRGDSAAYFCASSPSETTINTEAFFGQGTRLTVV.

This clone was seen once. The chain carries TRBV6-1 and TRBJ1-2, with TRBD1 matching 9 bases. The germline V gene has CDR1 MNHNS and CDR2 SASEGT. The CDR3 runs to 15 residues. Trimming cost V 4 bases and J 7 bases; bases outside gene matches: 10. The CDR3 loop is CASSAAGTGRSGYTF. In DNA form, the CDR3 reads TGTGCCAGCAGTGCGGCAGGGACAGGGAGGTCTGGCTACACCTTC.

The CDR3 coding sequence is TGCGCCAGCAGTCTCCGAGGACAGGGGGCAGGAACTGAAGCTTTCTTT. Encoded protein: CASSLRGQGAGTEAFF. This rearrangement joins TRBV5-1 to TRBJ1-1; 11 bases fit TRBD1. V lost 5 bases, J lost 5 bases, and 11 bases stayed unmatched. Germline CDR1 is SGHRS and CDR2 is YFSETQ. The CDR3 runs 16 residues.

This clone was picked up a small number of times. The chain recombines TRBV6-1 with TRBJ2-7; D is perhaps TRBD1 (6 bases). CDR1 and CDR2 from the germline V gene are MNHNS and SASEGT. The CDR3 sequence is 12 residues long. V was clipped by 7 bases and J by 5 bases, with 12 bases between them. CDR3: CASMDSLNEQYF. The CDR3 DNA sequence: TGTGCCAGCATGGACAGCCTGAACGAGCAGTACTTC.

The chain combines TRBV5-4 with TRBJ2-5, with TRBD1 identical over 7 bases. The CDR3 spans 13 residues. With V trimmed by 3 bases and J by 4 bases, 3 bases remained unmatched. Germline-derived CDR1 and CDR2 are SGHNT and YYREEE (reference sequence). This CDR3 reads CASSSSGGETQYF. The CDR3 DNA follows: TGTGCCAGCAGCTCCTCAGGGGGAGAGACCCAGTACTTC.

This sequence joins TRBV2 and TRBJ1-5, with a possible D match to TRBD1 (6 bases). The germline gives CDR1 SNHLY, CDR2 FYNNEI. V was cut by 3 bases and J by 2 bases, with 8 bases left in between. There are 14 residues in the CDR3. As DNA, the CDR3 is TGTGCCAGCAGTGACAGGGGAGGCAATCAGCCCCAGCATTTT. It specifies CASSDRGGNQPQHF.

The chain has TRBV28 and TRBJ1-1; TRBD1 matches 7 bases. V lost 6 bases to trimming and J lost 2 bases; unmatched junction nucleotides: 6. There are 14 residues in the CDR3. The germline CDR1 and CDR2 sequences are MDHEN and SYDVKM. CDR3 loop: CASRIGQDNTEAFF. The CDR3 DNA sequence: TGTGCCAGCAGGATAGGACAGGACAACACTGAAGCTTTCTTT. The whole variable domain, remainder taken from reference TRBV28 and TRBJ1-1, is DVKVTQSSRYLVKRTGEKVFLECVQDMDHENMFWYRQDPGLGLRLIYFSYDVKMKEKGDIPEGYSVSREKKERFSLILESASTNQTSMYLCASRIGQDNTEAFFGQGTRLTVV.

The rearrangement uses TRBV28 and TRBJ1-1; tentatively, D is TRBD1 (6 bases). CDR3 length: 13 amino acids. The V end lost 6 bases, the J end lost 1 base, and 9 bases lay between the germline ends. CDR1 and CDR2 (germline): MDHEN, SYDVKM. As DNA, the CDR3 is TGTGCCAGCAGGCAACAGGGGAACACTGAAGCTTTCTTT. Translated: CASRQQGNTEAFF.

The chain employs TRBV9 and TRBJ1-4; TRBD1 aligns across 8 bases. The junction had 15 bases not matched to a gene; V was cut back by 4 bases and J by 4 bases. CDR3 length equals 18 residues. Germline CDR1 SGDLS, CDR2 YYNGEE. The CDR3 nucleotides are TGTGCCAGCAGCCCGACGGACAGGGCGTTCAGGGGTAATGAAAAACTGTTTTTT. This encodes CASSPTDRAFRGNEKLFF. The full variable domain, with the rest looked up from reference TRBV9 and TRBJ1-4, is DSGVTQTPKHLITATGQRVTLRCSPRSGDLSVYWYQQSLDQGLQFLIQYYNGEERAKGNILERFSAQQFPDLHSELNLSSLELGDSALYFCASSPTDRAFRGNEKLFFGSGTQLSVL.

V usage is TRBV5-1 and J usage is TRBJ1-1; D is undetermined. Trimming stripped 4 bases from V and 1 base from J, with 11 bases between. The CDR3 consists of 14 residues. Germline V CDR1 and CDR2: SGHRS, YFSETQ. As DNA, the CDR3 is TGCGCCAGCAGCGCGGGTTGGCAGAACACTGAAGCTTTCTTT. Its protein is CASSAGWQNTEAFF.

In nucleotides, the CDR3 is TGTGCCAGCAGCCAGAGGGCGGTTGGAACGAGCTCCTACGAGCAGTACTTC. Translation: CASSQRAVGTSSYEQYF. The chain couples TRBV27 to TRBJ2-5; perhaps TRBD2 as D (5 bases). With the DNA end fitting TRBJ2-7 better, the J assignment may be wrong. Per the germline V gene, CDR1 is MNHEY and CDR2 is SMNVEV (reference sequence). CDR3 length equals 17 residues.

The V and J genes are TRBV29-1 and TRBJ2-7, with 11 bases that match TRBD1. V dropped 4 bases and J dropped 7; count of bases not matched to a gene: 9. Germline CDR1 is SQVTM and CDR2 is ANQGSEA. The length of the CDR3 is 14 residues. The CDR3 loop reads CSVVGDRGSYEQYF. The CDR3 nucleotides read TGCAGCGTTGTAGGGGACAGGGGGTCTTATGAGCAGTACTTC.

The CDR3 loop is CASSATGTSAYEQYF. In DNA, the CDR3 is TGTGCCAGCAGCGCCACCGGGACTAGTGCCTACGAGCAGTACTTC. The chain joins TRBV9 to TRBJ2-7; TRBD2 matches 8 bases. This CDR3 has 15 residues. The ends lost 3 bases at V and 2 bases at J; junction bases unmatched: 7. Germline CDR1 and CDR2: SGDLS and YYNGEE.

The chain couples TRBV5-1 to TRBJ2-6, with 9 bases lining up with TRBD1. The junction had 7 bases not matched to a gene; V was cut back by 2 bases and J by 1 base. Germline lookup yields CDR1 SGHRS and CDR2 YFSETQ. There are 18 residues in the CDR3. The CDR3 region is CASSLSGTGTSGANVLTF. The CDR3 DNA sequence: TGCGCCAGCAGCTTATCCGGGACAGGGACGTCTGGGGCCAACGTCCTGACTTTC. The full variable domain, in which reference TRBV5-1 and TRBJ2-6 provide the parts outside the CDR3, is KAGVTQTPRYLIKTRGQQVTLSCSPISGHRSVSWYQQTPGQGLQFLFEYFSETQRNKGNFPGRFSGRQFSNSRSEMNVSTLELGDSALYLCASSLSGTGTSGANVLTFGAGSRLTVL.

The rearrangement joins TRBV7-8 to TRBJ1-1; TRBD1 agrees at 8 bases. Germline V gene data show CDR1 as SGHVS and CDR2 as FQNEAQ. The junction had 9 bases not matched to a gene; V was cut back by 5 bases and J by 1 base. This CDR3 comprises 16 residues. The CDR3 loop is CASSLAGGYGNTEAFF. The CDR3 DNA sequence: TGTGCCAGCAGCCTCGCAGGGGGCTACGGGAACACTGAAGCTTTCTTT.

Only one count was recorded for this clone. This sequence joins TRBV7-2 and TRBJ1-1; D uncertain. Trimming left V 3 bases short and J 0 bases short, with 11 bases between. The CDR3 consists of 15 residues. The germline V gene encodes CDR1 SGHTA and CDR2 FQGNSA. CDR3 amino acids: CASSFLQILNTEAFF. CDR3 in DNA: TGTGCCAGCAGCTTCCTCCAGATATTGAACACTGAAGCTTTCTTT.

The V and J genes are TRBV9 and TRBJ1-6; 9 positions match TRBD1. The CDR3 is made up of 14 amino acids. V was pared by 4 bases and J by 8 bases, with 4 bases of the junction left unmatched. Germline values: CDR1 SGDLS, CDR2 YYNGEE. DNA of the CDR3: TGTGCCAGCAGCCTCACAGGGGGCGATTCACCCCTCCACTTT. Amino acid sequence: CASSLTGGDSPLHF.

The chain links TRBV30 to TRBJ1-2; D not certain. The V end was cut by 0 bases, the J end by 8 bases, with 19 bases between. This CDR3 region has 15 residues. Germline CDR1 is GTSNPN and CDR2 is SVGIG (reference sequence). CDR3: CAWSVASTVTGGYTF. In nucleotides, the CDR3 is TGTGCCTGGAGTGTTGCTAGTACCGTAACTGGAGGCTACACCTTC.